These T cell receptor beta chains were read from a single sample in a study of T cell repertoires in cytomegalovirus infection. TCRdb processed the reads anew with MiXCR; each CDR3 protein has one entry. The sample has about 740,000 distinct CDR3 sequences, around 32% seen once. For these TCRs, the target antigens are not known. Sample: cultured PBMCs, taken from culture after CMV antigen stimulation. The receptors originated from a human donor in good health (CMV status not recorded). Some clones in this sample may be carry-over from other donors' samples. Both conserved end residues are part of each CDR3. Each record gives: clone size, V gene, J gene, D gene, CDR3 protein, CDR3 DNA. The D gene is left open where the match is weak. Clone size is given for some rows only: seen once, a few or many times, or a class if the clone is expanded.

-	TRBV7-8	TRBJ2-1	TRBD2	CASSSVAGDYNEQFF	TGTGCCAGCAGCTCGGTGGCGGGGGACTACAATGAGCAGTTCTTC
few	TRBV20-1	TRBJ1-1	-	CSATGPGTRNRNTEAFF	TGCAGTGCTACAGGTCCGGGGACCCGGAATAGGAACACTGAAGCTTTCTTT
few	TRBV6-1	TRBJ1-5	-	CASSSPDRYSNQPQHF	TGTGCCAGCAGTTCCCCGGACAGATATAGCAATCAGCCCCAGCATTTT
-	TRBV2	TRBJ2-2	-	CASMRENTGELFF	TGTGCCAGCATGAGGGAAAACACCGGGGAGCTGTTTTTT
many	TRBV20-1	TRBJ2-3	TRBD2	CSATRGSGGASGTDTQYF	TGCAGTGCTACCCGGGGTAGCGGGGGGGCCTCGGGCACAGATACGCAGTATTTT
once	TRBV10-3	TRBJ2-7	-	CAISESEGYEQYF	TGTGCCATCAGTGAGTCGGAGGGGTACGAGCAGTACTTC
-	TRBV2	TRBJ2-5	TRBD1	CARGQGRETQYF	TGTGCCAGGGGACAGGGACGAGAGACCCAGTACTTC
few	TRBV7-8	TRBJ2-4	TRBD2	CASTPPWREGVKNIQYF	TGTGCCAGCACCCCGCCATGGCGGGAGGGCGTCAAAAACATTCAGTACTTC
-	TRBV11-3	TRBJ1-1	TRBD1	CASSLGQGWTEAFF	TGTGCCAGCAGCCTAGGACAGGGGTGGACTGAAGCTTTCTTT
few	TRBV7-2	TRBJ2-7	-	CASSFINEQYF	TGTGCCAGCAGTTTTATCAACGAGCAGTACTTC
few	TRBV18	TRBJ1-3	-	CASSPTQGGSSSGNTIYF	TGTGCCAGCTCACCCACGCAGGGAGGGAGCAGCTCTGGAAACACCATATATTTT
many	TRBV7-2	TRBJ1-3	-	CASSFSRPDNTIYF	TGTGCCAGCAGCTTTTCCCGGCCCGACAACACCATATATTTT
-	TRBV12-3/TRBV12-4	TRBJ2-1	TRBD2	CASSSASVLAGIGHEQFF	TGTGCCAGCAGTTCAGCTAGTGTACTAGCGGGGATTGGACATGAGCAGTTCTTC
-	TRBV20-1	TRBJ2-3	-	CSARVESQGRGDTQYF	TGCAGTGCTAGAGTAGAGTCGCAGGGTAGAGGGGATACGCAGTATTTT
many	TRBV7-2	TRBJ1-1	-	CASSLGRAGLGTEAFF	TGTGCCAGCAGCTTAGGGCGGGCGGGGTTGGGCACTGAAGCTTTCTTT
-	TRBV7-2	TRBJ2-7	-	CASSQTSGYEQYF	TGTGCCAGCAGCCAAACGTCGGGGTACGAGCAGTACTTC
few	TRBV28	TRBJ1-2	-	CASTAGRVGYTF	TGTGCCAGCACGGCGGGCCGGGTTGGCTACACCTTC
-	TRBV7-2	TRBJ2-1	TRBD1	CASRSTNRDRGGDEQFF	TGTGCCAGCAGATCCACCAACCGGGACAGGGGAGGAGATGAGCAGTTCTTC